These 15 T cell receptor beta chains were sequenced from one sample in a study of tumor-infiltrating lymphocytes in localized non-small cell lung cancer. This table comes from immunoSEQ multiplex PCR, and its TCRdb copy is limited to in-frame clones, with some not included. The sample has about 16,000 clones, roughly 79% seen once; the top ten hold 4% to 5%. Sequencing used lung tumor tissue. The receptors derive from a human donor with non-small cell lung cancer.

This chain links TRBV7-9 with TRBJ1-5; a weak D match, TRBD1 (6 bases). Germline V gives CDR1 SEHNR, CDR2 FQNEAQ (reference sequence). The V and J ends lost 5 bases and 6 bases respectively, with 11 bases between them. This CDR3 has 13 residues. The CDR3 DNA is TGTGCCAGCAGCCTGGGGGCAGGTCAGCCCCAGCATTTT. It translates to CASSLGAGQPQHF.

This clone showed up just a few times. The chain is built from TRBV2 and TRBJ1-3, with D unresolved. V dropped 3 bases and J dropped 4 bases, with 19 bases sitting between them. CDR1 SNHLY and CDR2 FYNNEI come from the germline V gene. The CDR3 is 17 amino acids. Here the CDR3 reads CASSDWLRSLPGNTIYF. In DNA form, the CDR3 reads TGTGCCAGCAGTGATTGGTTGCGGAGCTTACCCGGAAACACCATATATTTT.

This chain joins TRBV28 and TRBJ2-2; D not resolved. The CDR3 is 14 amino acids. The V end lost 5 bases, the J end lost 1 base, and 8 bases lay between the germline ends. CDR1 is MDHEN, CDR2 SYDVKM, per germline. The CDR3 DNA follows: TGTGCCAGCAGTCCACCGAAGAACACCGGGGAGCTGTTTTTT. Encoded protein: CASSPPKNTGELFF.

The rearrangement links TRBV10-3 to TRBJ2-7; 13 bases agree with TRBD2. J gave up 3 bases and V 2 bases, and 1 base lay outside the gene matches. Per the germline V gene, CDR1 is ENHRY and CDR2 is SYGVKD. This CDR3 contains 15 residues. CDR3 sequence reads: CAISERTSGSYEQYF. CDR3 nucleotide sequence: TGTGCCATCAGTGAGCGGACTAGCGGGAGCTACGAGCAGTACTTC.

The chain is built from TRBV5-1 and TRBJ2-3, with D perhaps TRBD1 (6 bases). V shed 7 bases and J shed 0 bases, with 9 bases lying between them. CDR3 length equals 13 residues. Germline V lookup: CDR1 SGHRS, CDR2 YFSETQ. The CDR3 sequence is CASGTGSTDTQYF. CDR3 coding DNA: TGCGCCAGCGGCACAGGGAGCACAGATACGCAGTATTTT.

The chain joins TRBV4-1 to TRBJ2-1; 13 bases are a match to TRBD2. CDR1 MGHRA and CDR2 YSYEKL come from the germline V gene. The CDR3 totals 16 residues. Trimming at V came to 2 bases and at J to 7 bases, leaving 5 bases not matched to a gene. The CDR3 is CASSQPTSGRRNEQFF. The CDR3 coding sequence is TGCGCCAGCAGCCAACCGACTAGCGGGAGGAGGAATGAGCAGTTCTTC.

The chain is built from TRBV19 and TRBJ1-5, with 10 bases matching TRBD1. This CDR3 spans 15 amino acids. Trimming took 6 bases from V and 4 from J; bases not matched to a gene: 6. The V gene's germline CDR1 is LNHDA and CDR2 SQIVND (reference sequence). CDR3 DNA: TGTGCCAGTAGAATATCGGGACAGGGGAATCAGCCCCAGCATTTT. The encoded protein is CASRISGQGNQPQHF.

The CDR3: CASSPTSGLSNQPQHF. The CDR3 nucleotides are TGTGCCAGCAGCCCAACCTCAGGGCTGAGCAATCAGCCCCAGCATTTT. The rearrangement joins TRBV28 to TRBJ1-5; weak D call: TRBD1 (5 bases). Germline V gives CDR1 MDHEN, CDR2 SYDVKM. V lost 6 bases to trimming and J lost 1 base, with 16 bases between them. This CDR3 has 16 residues.

The rearrangement links TRBV28 to TRBJ2-7; possibly TRBD2 for D (5 bases). Germline-derived CDR1 and CDR2 are MDHEN and SYDVKM. The ends were cut back, 6 bases at V and 5 bases at J, with 11 bases in the middle. The CDR3 is 12 residues long. The CDR3 reads CASRYRGNEQYF. CDR3 DNA sequence: TGTGCCAGCAGGTACAGAGGGAACGAGCAGTACTTC.

V and J are TRBV5-4 and TRBJ2-2; 7 bases agree with TRBD1. The CDR3 spans 16 residues. CDR1 and CDR2 (germline): SGHNT, YYREEE (reference sequence). With 4 bases clipped from V and 0 bases from J, the junction kept 6 bases outside the gene matches. The CDR3 coding sequence is TGTGCCAGCAGCCAGGGACAGCACACGAACACCGGGGAGCTGTTTTTT. Translated: CASSQGQHTNTGELFF.

This chain connects TRBV13 to TRBJ2-3; 11 positions match TRBD2. V was clipped by 2 bases and J by 3 bases; unmatched bases: 7. Looked up from germline, CDR1 is PRHDT and CDR2 is FYEKMQ (reference sequence). The CDR3 consists of 17 residues. CDR3 DNA: TGTGCCAGCAGCTTACGGCTAGCGGGGGGATCTACAGATACGCAGTATTTT. Translated, it gives CASSLRLAGGSTDTQYF.

This clone was counted once. The chain couples TRBV27 to TRBJ1-5, with 7 bases aligning to TRBD1. CDR3 length: 17 residues. Germline V CDR1 and CDR2: MNHEY, SMNVEV (reference sequence). The trim removed 8 bases at V and 5 bases at J, leaving 18 bases unmatched. The CDR3 region is CASRSNPWTGWDQPQHF. The DNA for the CDR3 is TGTGCCAGCCGCAGCAACCCTTGGACAGGCTGGGATCAGCCCCAGCATTTT.

This chain connects TRBV10-1 to TRBJ2-5, with D perhaps matching TRBD1 or TRBD2 (5 bases each). CDR3 length equals 13 residues. CDR1 WNHNN and CDR2 SYGVQD come from the germline V gene (reference sequence). Trimming shortened V by 4 bases and J by 4 bases, and 10 bases separated the two germline ends. DNA of the CDR3: TGCGCCAGCAGTGGGGGGTTAGGAGAGACCCAGTACTTC. It specifies CASSGGLGETQYF.

The rearrangement links TRBV7-2 to TRBJ1-5, with D possibly TRBD1 on 6 matching bases. This CDR3 is 14 amino acids long. Trimming cost V 4 bases and J 3 bases, with 10 bases left between them. Per the germline V gene, CDR1 is SGHTA and CDR2 is FQGNSA. CDR3 loop: CASSSGQFNQPQHF. In DNA form, the CDR3 reads TGTGCCAGCAGCTCAGGACAGTTCAATCAGCCCCAGCATTTT.

CDR3 loop: CASRGSYLNTEAFF. CDR3 DNA: TGTGCCAGCAGGGGCTCATATCTAAACACTGAAGCTTTCTTT. This sequence joins TRBV6-4 and TRBJ1-1; D unclear. Germline V gives CDR1 MRHNA, CDR2 SNTAGT. The CDR3 is 14 amino acids. Trimming took off 6 bases at V and 2 bases at J, with 13 bases between the two ends.